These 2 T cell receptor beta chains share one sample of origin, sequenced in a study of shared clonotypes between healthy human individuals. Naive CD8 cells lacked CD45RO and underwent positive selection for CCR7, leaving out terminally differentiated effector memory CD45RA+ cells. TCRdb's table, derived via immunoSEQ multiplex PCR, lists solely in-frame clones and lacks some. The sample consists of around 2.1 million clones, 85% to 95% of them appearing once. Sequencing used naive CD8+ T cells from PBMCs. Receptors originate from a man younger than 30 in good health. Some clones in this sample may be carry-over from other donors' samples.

The CDR3 sequence is CASSVRLGQEQFF. The CDR3 DNA sequence: TGTGCCAGCAGTGTAAGGCTCGGACAGGAGCAGTTCTTC. The chain is built from TRBV25-1 and TRBJ2-1; tentatively, D is TRBD1 (6 bases). V was pared by 4 bases and J by 10 bases, with 14 bases between. The CDR3 is made up of 13 amino acids. Germline V gene sequence: CDR1 MGHDK, CDR2 SYGVNS.

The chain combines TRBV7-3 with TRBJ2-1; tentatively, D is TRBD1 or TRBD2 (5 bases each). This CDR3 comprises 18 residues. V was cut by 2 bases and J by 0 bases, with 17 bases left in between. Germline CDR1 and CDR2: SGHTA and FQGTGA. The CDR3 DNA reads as TGTGCCAGCAGCTTATGGGGACCCCGGGATCCCTCCTACAATGAGCAGTTCTTC. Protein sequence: CASSLWGPRDPSYNEQFF.